The 20 T cell receptor beta chains reported below all come from one sample, sequenced in a study of cytomegalovirus exposure and HLA in healthy donors. Primers included in the PCR were 60 Vbeta and 13 Jbeta primers. Repertoires were generated with immunoSEQ multiplex PCR, while TCRdb's copy carries only in-frame clones and drops some. The sample shows around 180,000 clones, 81% of them seen only once. Sequenced: PBMCs. These receptor sequences come from a woman aged 18-29 years in good health and CMV-seropositive.

This clone has just a few counts. This chain links TRBV5-6 with TRBJ2-1, with 9 bases fitting TRBD1. The CDR3 is made up of 14 amino acids. Germline V gives CDR1 SGHDT, CDR2 YYEEEE. The V segment lost 4 bases and the J segment 10 bases; nucleotides outside the gene matches: 9. CDR3 DNA sequence: TGTGCCAGCAGCCAAGGGACAGGGATGGAAGAGCAGTTCTTC. The encoded protein is CASSQGTGMEEQFF.

The chain joins TRBV6-5 to TRBJ2-7; 7 positions match TRBD1. The CDR3 totals 16 residues. Germline V gene lookup returns CDR1 MNHEY and CDR2 SVGAGI. Losses at the gene ends were 2 bases for V and 3 bases for J; bases not matched to a gene: 10. The CDR3 reads CASSYTGVAGGYEQYF. DNA of the CDR3: TGTGCCAGCAGTTACACTGGGGTTGCAGGGGGCTACGAGCAGTACTTC.

This rearrangement joins TRBV5-6 to TRBJ2-3, with TRBD2 identical over 7 bases. V lost 4 bases, J lost 4 bases, and 6 bases stayed unmatched. CDR1 is SGHDT, CDR2 YYEEEE, per germline. The CDR3 is made up of 14 amino acids. CDR3 sequence reads: CASSPRGYPDTQYF. The CDR3 bases are TGTGCCAGCAGCCCGCGGGGGTATCCAGATACGCAGTATTTT. Filled out from reference TRBV5-6 and TRBJ2-3, the complete variable domain reads DAGVTQSPTHLIKTRGQQVTLRCSPKSGHDTVSWYQQALGQGPQFIFQYYEEEERQRGNFPDRFSGHQFPNYSSELNVNALLLGDSALYLCASSPRGYPDTQYFGPGTRLTVL.

This rearrangement joins TRBV4-3 to TRBJ1-4; TRBD1 is a possible D gene (6 bases). Germline CDR1 is LGHNA and CDR2 is YSLEER. CDR3 length equals 14 residues. V gave up 4 bases and J gave up 6 bases, with 12 bases separating them. The CDR3 region has the DNA TGCGCCAGCAGCCGTGACAGGCAGGATGAAAAACTGTTTTTT. Residues: CASSRDRQDEKLFF.

In its sample, this clone was seen once. The CDR3 protein is CASSQLTRPYEQYV. CDR3 sequence (DNA): TGTGCCAGCAGCCAATTGACACGACCCTACGAGCAGTACGTC. The chain links TRBV14 to TRBJ2-7; no reliable D call. CDR1 is SGHDN, CDR2 FVKESK, per germline. Trimming left V 2 bases short and J 2 bases short, with 10 bases between. The CDR3 is 14 residues long.

The V call is TRBV7-9, the J call TRBJ1-4; D is ambiguous. Germline V gene lookup returns CDR1 SEHNR and CDR2 FQNEAQ (reference sequence). V lost 5 bases, J lost 7 bases, and 11 bases lay in between. The CDR3 is made up of 13 amino acids. The CDR3 DNA reads as TGTGCCAGCAGCCAAGCCCATAGTGAAAAACTGTTTTTT. This encodes CASSQAHSEKLFF.

The chain recombines TRBV5-5 with TRBJ1-1; no firm D call. V shed 2 bases and J shed 1 base, with 15 bases lying between them. Germline-derived CDR1 and CDR2 are SGHKS and YYEKEE (reference sequence). The CDR3 loop spans 16 amino acids. The CDR3 spells CASSFDPGMGNTEAFF. CDR3 bases: TGTGCCAGCAGCTTTGATCCGGGGATGGGGAACACTGAAGCTTTCTTT.

The V call is TRBV5-6, the J call TRBJ1-1; 8 bases line up with TRBD1. This CDR3 has 13 amino acids. The J segment lost 6 bases and the V segment lost 2 bases, leaving 3 bases of the junction unmatched. Germline V lookup: CDR1 SGHDT, CDR2 YYEEEE. CDR3 sequence (DNA): TGTGCCAGCAGCTTTCAACAGGGGGCTGAAGCTTTCTTT. Translated: CASSFQQGAEAFF.

A word on this clone: The junction and the germline gene differ at one end; a read error may be behind it. The J gene is TRBJ1-3, the V gene TRBV5-1; D uncertain. From germline, CDR1 is SGHRS and CDR2 YFSETQ. The CDR3 contains 13 residues. The CDR3 sequence is CASSLAVGDTIYF. CDR3 nucleotides: TGCGCCAGCAGCTTGGCCGTTGGAGACACCATATATTTT. Complete variable domain (other parts from reference TRBV5-1 and TRBJ1-3): KAGVTQTPRYLIKTRGQQVTLSCSPISGHRSVSWYQQTPGQGLQFLFEYFSETQRNKGNFPGRFSGRQFSNSRSEMNVSTLELGDSALYLCASSLAVGDTIYFGEGSWLTVV.

This chain links TRBV7-3 with TRBJ2-1, with D tentatively TRBD2 (5 bases). This CDR3 region has 16 residues. Germline loops: CDR1 SGHTA, CDR2 FQGTGA. V was cut by 3 bases and J by 0 bases, with 12 bases left in between. This chain's CDR3 is CASSLIALSSYNEQFF. The CDR3 nucleotides read TGTGCCAGCAGCTTGATAGCGTTGAGCTCCTACAATGAGCAGTTCTTC.

V usage is TRBV30 and J usage is TRBJ2-7; TRBD1 agrees at 7 bases. The CDR3 sequence is 13 residues long. The V segment lost 5 bases and the J segment 0 bases; nucleotides outside the gene matches: 4. The germline CDR1 and CDR2 sequences are GTSNPN and SVGIG (reference sequence). The chain's CDR3 is CAWHRDSSYEQYF. The CDR3 coding sequence is TGTGCCTGGCACCGGGACAGCTCCTACGAGCAGTACTTC.

The rearrangement joins TRBV4-3 to TRBJ1-2, with 8 bases matching TRBD1. This CDR3 spans 15 amino acids. The trim removed 0 bases at V and 8 bases at J, leaving 8 bases unmatched. Germline CDR1 is LGHNA and CDR2 is YSLEER. The CDR3 loop is CASSQDPRGRGGYTF. For the CDR3, the DNA is TGCGCCAGCAGCCAAGACCCCAGGGGGCGAGGAGGCTACACCTTC.

The rearrangement links TRBV11-2 to TRBJ2-7; D possibly corresponds to TRBD2 (6 bases). CDR3 size: 15 residues. Germline lookup yields CDR1 SGHAT and CDR2 FQNNGV. The germline V and J ends were trimmed by 1 base and 5 bases, with 15 bases remaining between them. The DNA of the CDR3 is TGTGCCAGCAGCTTAGGGGCAGGAGGGTGGAACGAGCAGTACGTC. Protein product: CASSLGAGGWNEQYV.

V is TRBV4-1 and J is TRBJ2-2, with D uncertain. The CDR3 consists of 12 residues. Trimming removed 8 bases at V and 4 bases at J, with 8 bases between. Germline-derived CDR1 and CDR2 are MGHRA and YSYEKL. The CDR3 DNA follows: TGCGCCAGCTCCACAGTCACCGGGGAGCTGTTTTTT. Translation gives CASSTVTGELFF.

The chain is built from TRBV7-3 and TRBJ2-1; possible D gene TRBD2, 6 bases. The CDR3 extends over 15 amino acids. Germline assignment: CDR1 SGHTA and CDR2 FQGTGA. Between the trimmed V and J ends, which lost 0 bases and 1 base, there was a span of 7 bases. CDR3 sequence reads: CASSLTLASYNEQFF. The CDR3 DNA reads TGTGCCAGCAGCTTAACCCTAGCGTCCTACAATGAGCAGTTCTTC.

CDR3 nucleotide sequence: TGTGCCAGCAGCTTTACACCAGATACGCAGTATTTT. Amino acids: CASSFTPDTQYF. The chain employs TRBV11-1 and TRBJ2-3; the D is unclear. This CDR3 spans 12 amino acids. V was pared by 3 bases and J by 4 bases, with 5 bases between. The V gene's germline CDR1 is SGHAT and CDR2 FQDESV (reference sequence).

The genes are TRBV5-1 and TRBJ1-1, with 7 bases aligning to TRBD1. The V gene's germline CDR1 is SGHRS and CDR2 YFSETQ. This CDR3 has 13 amino acids. Trimming cost V 5 bases and J 6 bases; bases outside gene matches: 7. The CDR3 region has the DNA TGCGCCAGCAGTCCAGGGGGTTTCGCTGAAGCTTTCTTT. This encodes CASSPGGFAEAFF.

This chain joins TRBV6-6 and TRBJ1-1, with D possibly matching TRBD1 (5 bases). Germline V CDR1 and CDR2: MNHNY, SVGAGI (reference sequence). Trimming removed 6 bases from V and 2 bases from J, with 13 bases in between. The CDR3 is 14 residues long. CDR3 amino acids: CASRAGKYNTEAFF. DNA of the CDR3: TGTGCCAGCAGAGCAGGGAAATATAACACTGAAGCTTTCTTT.

V gene TRBV28 combines with J gene TRBJ2-2; TRBD2 might be the D (6 bases). The CDR3 consists of 14 residues. Germline loops: CDR1 MDHEN, CDR2 SYDVKM. The ends were cut back, 2 bases at V and 6 bases at J, with 10 bases in the middle. The CDR3 protein is CASSLAASAGELFF. CDR3 nucleotides: TGTGCCAGCAGTTTAGCGGCTAGCGCCGGGGAGCTGTTTTTT.

V is TRBV28 and J is TRBJ2-7; TRBD2 agrees at 7 bases. The CDR3 runs 15 residues. Trimming at V came to 8 bases and at J to 1 base, leaving 11 bases not matched to a gene. Germline V gene lookup returns CDR1 MDHEN and CDR2 SYDVKM. The CDR3 region has the DNA TGTGCCAGCGTCACTCGGGGGGATCTATCCTACGAGCAGTACTTC. This codes for CASVTRGDLSYEQYF.